This entry lists 30 T cell receptor beta chains sequenced from one sample in a study of a mutant IDH1 vaccine in newly diagnosed glioma. Using immunoSEQ multiplex PCR, the repertoire was profiled, and TCRdb retains in-frame clones only, with some absent. The table records under 80,000 clones, just over 85% of them present only once. Stated time point: baseline, week 1 (first vaccination visit). The sample's treatment: pre-vaccination baseline after standard-of-care therapy. Material: PBMCs, obtained from a glioma patient treated with radiotherapy, temozolomide or both. The receptors shown here come from a man aged 25 to 40 with glioma.

The gene calls are TRBV4-1 and TRBJ1-2; TRBD1 might be the D (6 bases). Per the germline V gene, CDR1 is MGHRA and CDR2 is YSYEKL. V lost 1 base and J 8 bases, leaving 11 bases between the germline ends. This CDR3 region has 13 residues. The CDR3 coding sequence is TGCGCCAGCAGCCAAGGAAGGACAGAGGGCTACACCTTC. Protein product: CASSQGRTEGYTF.

The chain employs TRBV28 and TRBJ2-7; 7 bases match TRBD1. The CDR3 consists of 12 residues. With 8 bases clipped from V and 6 bases from J, the junction kept 7 bases outside the gene matches. The germline V gene has CDR1 MDHEN and CDR2 SYDVKM. DNA of the CDR3: TGTGCCAGCGCCCTTGGGACAGCCGAGCAGTACTTC. Translation gives CASALGTAEQYF.

The V gene is TRBV27, the J gene TRBJ1-6; TRBD1 might be the D (5 bases). V lost 6 bases to trimming and J lost 6 bases, with 12 bases between them. The CDR3 runs 14 residues. Germline CDR1 reads MNHEY; CDR2 reads SMNVEV (reference sequence). DNA of the CDR3: TGTGCCAGCAGGCAGGGCTGGGCTAATTCACCCCTCCACTTT. Protein product: CASRQGWANSPLHF.

The gene calls are TRBV19 and TRBJ2-3; the match to TRBD1 covers 7 bases. Germline loops: CDR1 LNHDA, CDR2 SQIVND (reference sequence). The junction had 8 bases not matched to a gene; V was cut back by 0 bases and J by 2 bases. This CDR3 has 17 residues. The CDR3 loop reads CASSIDLGQVHTDTQYF. Here the CDR3 DNA reads TGTGCCAGTAGTATAGATCTCGGACAGGTGCACACAGATACGCAGTATTTT.

V usage is TRBV4-1 and J usage is TRBJ2-3; TRBD2 matches 9 bases. Germline assignment: CDR1 MGHRA and CDR2 YSYEKL. V shed 1 base and J 2 bases; nucleotides not matched to a gene: 10. This CDR3 is built from 18 residues. For the CDR3, the DNA is TGCGCCAGCAGCCAAGCCCTCGGGGCTAGCGGGGACACAGATACGCAGTATTTT. Amino acid sequence: CASSQALGASGDTDTQYF.

This chain connects TRBV6-6 to TRBJ1-3; 7 bases align to TRBD1. Germline V gives CDR1 MNHNY, CDR2 SVGAGI (reference sequence). V dropped 5 bases and J dropped 0; count of bases not matched to a gene: 4. CDR3 length: 15 residues. CDR3: CASSNRDSSGNTIYF. Here the CDR3 DNA reads TGTGCCAGCAGTAACCGGGACAGCTCTGGAAACACCATATATTTT.

The chain carries TRBV19 and TRBJ2-6; TRBD1 is a possible D gene (6 bases). Trimming left V 6 bases short and J 4 bases short, with 16 bases between. This CDR3 comprises 16 residues. Germline-derived CDR1 and CDR2 are LNHDA and SQIVND (reference sequence). In DNA, the CDR3 is TGTGCCAGTAGGGCAGGGGCGGTAAGCGGGGCCAACGTCCTGACTTTC. It codes for CASRAGAVSGANVLTF.

The table lists this clone with a few counts. The chain carries TRBV4-1 and TRBJ1-6, with D unresolved. The CDR3 spans 12 residues. Deletions cut 4 bases from V and 8 bases from J, with 6 bases between. Germline assignment: CDR1 MGHRA and CDR2 YSYEKL. The CDR3, as DNA: TGCGCCAGCAGCCCCGTCGATTCACCCCTCCACTTT. Its protein product is CASSPVDSPLHF.

V gene TRBV14 combines with J gene TRBJ1-6, with D unresolved. With 5 bases removed from V and 9 bases from J, the gap between germline ends came to 17 bases. The germline V gene encodes CDR1 SGHDN and CDR2 FVKESK. The CDR3 consists of 15 residues. Here the CDR3 DNA reads TGTGCCAGCAGCATTCTGGGGTTGAGTATTTCACCCCTCCACTTT. Translating gives CASSILGLSISPLHF. The variable domain in full, with the rest retrieved from reference TRBV14 and TRBJ1-6, is EAGVTQFPSHSVIEKGQTVTLRCDPISGHDNLYWYRRVMGKEIKFLLHFVKESKQDESGMPNNRFLAERTGGTYSTLKVQPAELEDSGVYFCASSILGLSISPLHFGNGTRLTVT.

In this sample, this clone turned up a few times. V and J are TRBV9 and TRBJ1-1; weak D call: TRBD1 (5 bases). Germline V lookup: CDR1 SGDLS, CDR2 YYNGEE. The length of the CDR3 is 13 residues. V lost 4 bases, J lost 6 bases, and 13 bases lay in between. The CDR3 is CASSPRQFSEAFF. The CDR3 nucleotides are TGTGCCAGCAGCCCCAGACAGTTCTCTGAAGCTTTCTTT.

The rearrangement joins TRBV6-4 to TRBJ2-3; 11 bases are shared with TRBD2. Unmatched junction bases numbered 3, after V lost 4 bases and J lost 3 bases. The CDR3 spans 15 residues. Germline-derived CDR1 and CDR2 are MRHNA and SNTAGT. The CDR3 DNA reads as TGTGCCAGCAGTGTTGCTAGCGGGGGGACAGATACGCAGTATTTT. Encoded protein: CASSVASGGTDTQYF.

The chain has TRBV28 and TRBJ1-2, with D possibly matching TRBD1 (5 bases). This CDR3 contains 14 residues. Germline V lookup: CDR1 MDHEN, CDR2 SYDVKM. The ends were cut back, 7 bases at V and 1 base at J, with 13 bases in the middle. CDR3 sequence (DNA): TGTGCCAGCATCTCCCAGGGTGGTAACTATGGCTACACCTTC. Translated: CASISQGGNYGYTF.

The rearrangement links TRBV5-5 to TRBJ1-5; maybe TRBD1 (5 bases). V lost 0 bases to trimming and J lost 4 bases, with 11 bases between them. CDR1 and CDR2 (germline): SGHKS, YYEKEE (reference sequence). CDR3 length: 15 residues. Here the CDR3 DNA reads TGTGCCAGCAGCTTGGTTGGGGACCTTAATCAGCCCCAGCATTTT. This sequence encodes CASSLVGDLNQPQHF.

The rearrangement links TRBV11-2 to TRBJ1-2; possibly TRBD1 for D (6 bases). Trimming stripped 3 bases from V and 6 bases from J, with 17 bases between. Looked up from germline, CDR1 is SGHAT and CDR2 is FQNNGV. This CDR3 has 15 amino acids. The CDR3: CASSFGTRASDGYTF. CDR3 nucleotide sequence: TGTGCCAGCAGCTTCGGGACACGTGCCTCTGATGGCTACACCTTC.

The V and J genes are TRBV7-2 and TRBJ1-2; D remains unclear. This CDR3 has 15 amino acids. With 5 bases removed from V and 7 bases from J, the gap between germline ends came to 20 bases. CDR1 and CDR2 from the germline V gene are SGHTA and FQGNSA. CDR3 sequence reads: CASSPYLVGMGGYTF. In nucleotides, the CDR3 is TGTGCCAGCAGCCCCTACCTGGTGGGGATGGGTGGCTACACCTTC.

This rearrangement joins TRBV6-6 to TRBJ1-6; D remains ambiguous. Germline CDR1 reads MNHNY; CDR2 reads SVGAGI (reference sequence). The CDR3 loop spans 16 amino acids. The V gene lost 7 bases and the J gene lost 0 bases, with 13 bases spanning the gap. The CDR3 is CASTADGSSYNSPLHF. The DNA of the CDR3 is TGTGCCAGCACCGCGGACGGGAGCTCCTATAATTCACCCCTCCACTTT.

This rearrangement joins TRBV2 to TRBJ1-4; 9 nucleotides match TRBD1. The CDR3 spans 15 residues. Germline CDR1 SNHLY, CDR2 FYNNEI. After removal of 6 bases from V and 10 bases from J, the junction contained 12 bases not matched to a gene. CDR3 loop: CASSDPGQGRGKLFF. In nucleotides, the CDR3 is TGTGCCAGCAGCGATCCGGGACAGGGTAGGGGAAAACTGTTTTTT.

This clone turned up a few times. The chain employs TRBV2 and TRBJ1-2, with a tentative D call TRBD1 (6 bases). CDR3 length equals 13 residues. Germline V gene lookup returns CDR1 SNHLY and CDR2 FYNNEI. V was pared by 5 bases and J by 5 bases, with 12 bases between. CDR3 loop: CASSSQGLYGYTF. Written as DNA, the CDR3 is TGTGCCAGCAGTTCACAGGGACTGTATGGCTACACCTTC. Using reference TRBV2 and TRBJ1-2 for the parts outside the CDR3, the full variable domain is EPEVTQTPSHQVTQMGQEVILRCVPISNHLYFYWYRQILGQKVEFLVSFYNNEISEKSEIFDDQFSVERPDGSNFTLKIRSTKLEDSAMYFCASSSQGLYGYTFGSGTRLTVV.

This sequence joins TRBV4-1 and TRBJ2-1; D possibly corresponds to TRBD2 (5 bases). The CDR3 has 18 residues. CDR1 is MGHRA, CDR2 YSYEKL, per germline. Trimming shortened V by 4 bases and J by 5 bases, and 24 bases separated the two germline ends. CDR3 protein: CASSRVVPGSSNHNEQFF. For the CDR3, the DNA is TGCGCCAGCAGCCGGGTGGTCCCGGGGAGCTCCAACCACAATGAGCAGTTCTTC.

The chain couples TRBV6-1 to TRBJ2-7; D tentatively reads TRBD1 or TRBD2 (6 bases each). Between the trimmed V and J ends, which lost 4 bases and 3 bases, there was a span of 13 bases. CDR1 and CDR2 (germline): MNHNS, SASEGT. The CDR3 runs 14 residues. DNA of the CDR3: TGTGCCAGCAGTGCTCACAGGGAGGTCTACGAGCAGTACTTC. It encodes CASSAHREVYEQYF.

The V and J genes are TRBV6-4 and TRBJ2-1, with D possibly matching TRBD2 (6 bases). The V end was cut by 2 bases, the J end by 4 bases, with 6 bases between. This CDR3 is built from 13 residues. Germline assignment: CDR1 MRHNA and CDR2 SNTAGT. This CDR3 is CASSDSGYNEQFF. CDR3 DNA sequence: TGTGCCAGCAGTGACAGCGGGTACAATGAGCAGTTCTTC.

The DNA of the CDR3 is TGTGCCAGCACCGGATTAACTGGGTACGAGCAGTACTTC. This translates into CASTGLTGYEQYF. The V gene is TRBV11-2, the J gene TRBJ2-7; D is unresolved. Germline lookup yields CDR1 SGHAT and CDR2 FQNNGV. The CDR3 contains 13 residues. The ends were cut back, 7 bases at V and 4 bases at J, with 14 bases in the middle.

The chain recombines TRBV27 with TRBJ2-1; D is undetermined. The CDR3 is 17 amino acids. V lost 3 bases and J lost 4, with 19 bases in between. Looked up from germline, CDR1 is MNHEY and CDR2 is SMNVEV (reference sequence). The CDR3 DNA reads TGTGCCAGCAGTTTCCCTACGGACCGACGAGATTACAATGAGCAGTTCTTC. This translates into CASSFPTDRRDYNEQFF.

This chain links TRBV29-1 with TRBJ1-1; D is unresolved. The CDR3 contains 10 residues. V shed 7 bases and J shed 7 bases, with 10 bases lying between them. Germline V CDR1 and CDR2: SQVTM, ANQGSEA. The CDR3 is CSGRDGEAFF. The CDR3 DNA reads TGCAGCGGAAGAGACGGTGAAGCTTTCTTT.

This rearrangement joins TRBV10-3 to TRBJ2-7, with 8 bases that match TRBD1. Germline loops: CDR1 ENHRY, CDR2 SYGVKD. J was trimmed by 2 bases and V by 8 bases; bases with no gene match: 2. The CDR3 has 12 residues. Here the CDR3 reads CAIGGQAYEQYF. As DNA, the CDR3 is TGTGCCATCGGGGGACAGGCCTACGAGCAGTACTTC.

The rearrangement joins TRBV9 to TRBJ2-7; TRBD1 might be the D (5 bases). With 4 bases removed from V and 0 bases from J, the gap between germline ends came to 14 bases. This CDR3 is 15 amino acids long. The germline CDR1 and CDR2 sequences are SGDLS and YYNGEE. The CDR3 sequence is CASSRLDTYSYEQYF. CDR3 nucleotide sequence: TGTGCCAGCAGCCGGTTGGACACGTACTCCTACGAGCAGTACTTC.

J is TRBJ1-1 and V is TRBV2, with D unclear. The germline CDR1 and CDR2 sequences are SNHLY and FYNNEI. Trimming took off 5 bases at V and 4 bases at J, with 8 bases between the two ends. CDR3 size: 12 residues. The CDR3 DNA follows: TGTGCCAGCAGTCCGCCTGTCACTGAAGCTTTCTTT. It codes for CASSPPVTEAFF.

V is TRBV6-5 and J is TRBJ1-6; 7 bases line up with TRBD1. V shed 6 bases, J shed 9 bases, and the junction held 8 bases outside the gene matches. The CDR3 is made up of 14 amino acids. From germline, CDR1 is MNHEY and CDR2 SVGAGI. The CDR3 DNA sequence: TGTGCCAGCAGGCTCCAGGGGGATCTTTCACCCCTCCACTTT. This sequence encodes CASRLQGDLSPLHF.

The genes are TRBV7-9 and TRBJ1-2, with 9 bases fitting TRBD1. Germline values: CDR1 SEHNR, CDR2 FQNEAQ (reference sequence). This CDR3 is built from 15 residues. V lost 5 bases to trimming and J lost 7 bases; unmatched junction nucleotides: 11. The CDR3 region is CASSLTLRDRAGYTF. CDR3 coding DNA: TGTGCCAGCAGCCTTACTCTTAGGGACAGGGCTGGCTACACCTTC.

The genes are TRBV5-1 and TRBJ2-1, with TRBD1 as a possible D gene (5 bases). The CDR3 sequence is 15 residues long. The germline CDR1 and CDR2 sequences are SGHRS and YFSETQ. The V and J ends lost 3 bases and 2 bases respectively, with 12 bases between them. The DNA for the CDR3 is TGCGCCAGCAGCTACACAGGTGAAACCTACAATGAGCAGTTCTTC. As protein: CASSYTGETYNEQFF.